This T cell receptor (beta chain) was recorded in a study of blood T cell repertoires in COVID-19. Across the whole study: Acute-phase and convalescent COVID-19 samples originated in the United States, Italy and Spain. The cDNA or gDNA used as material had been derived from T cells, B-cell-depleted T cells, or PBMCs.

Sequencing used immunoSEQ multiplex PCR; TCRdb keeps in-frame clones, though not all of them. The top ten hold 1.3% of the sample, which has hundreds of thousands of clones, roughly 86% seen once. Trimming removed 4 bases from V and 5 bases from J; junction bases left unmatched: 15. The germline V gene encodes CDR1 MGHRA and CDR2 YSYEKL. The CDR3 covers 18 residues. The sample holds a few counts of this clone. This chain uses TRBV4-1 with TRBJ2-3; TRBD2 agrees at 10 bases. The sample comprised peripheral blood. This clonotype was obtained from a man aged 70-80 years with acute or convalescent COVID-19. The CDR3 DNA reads TGCGCCAGCAGCCGCGCCGGTCAGCGGGAGGGCCCCTTAGATACGCAGTATTTT. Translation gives CASSRAGQREGPLDTQYF.